Listed below are T cell receptor beta chains from one sample, sequenced in a study of T cell changes during pregnancy in multiple sclerosis. Profiled with immunoSEQ multiplex PCR; TCRdb holds only in-frame clones, not every one. In the table there are 90,000 to 100,000 clones, roughly 91% of which are singletons. Specimen: peripheral blood, collected in the first trimester of pregnancy. Every receptor here comes from a female donor with multiple sclerosis, enrolled in a pregnancy study. CDR3s include the opening cysteine and the closing phenylalanine or tryptophan. Fields, in order: D gene, V gene, J gene, clone size, CDR3 protein, CDR3 DNA. A D gene is named only where the DNA matches it firmly. Not every row has a clone size; where given, it reads once, few, many or a size class.

TRBD1	TRBV7-2	TRBJ1-1	.	CASSLTGGAPQEAFF	TGTGCCAGCAGCCTAACAGGGGGCGCACCACAGGAAGCTTTCTTT
TRBD2	TRBV6-1	TRBJ2-5	.	CASSAGLAQETQYF	TGTGCCAGCAGTGCTGGACTAGCCCAAGAGACCCAGTACTTC
TRBD1	TRBV7-3	TRBJ2-7	.	CASSPGQIYEQYF	TGTGCCAGCAGCCCGGGACAGATCTACGAGCAGTACTTC
TRBD2	TRBV27	TRBJ2-1	.	CASSLGLALYNEQFF	TGTGCCAGCAGTTTAGGACTAGCGCTTTACAATGAGCAGTTCTTC
TRBD1	TRBV19	TRBJ2-7	.	CASRADRGSYEQYF	TGTGCCAGTAGAGCGGACAGGGGCTCCTACGAGCAGTACTTC
TRBD2	TRBV5-5	TRBJ2-5	.	CASSSGGRETQYF	TGTGCCAGCAGCTCGGGGGGGCGAGAGACCCAGTACTTC
.	TRBV27	TRBJ1-5	.	CASRGGALQPQHF	TGTGCCAGCAGAGGGGGGGCTTTACAGCCCCAGCATTTT
TRBD2	TRBV29-1	TRBJ2-3	.	CSIADRGGTQYF	TGCAGCATAGCCGACCGGGGGGGTACGCAGTATTTT
.	TRBV18	TRBJ1-1	.	CASSPPKGWNTEAFF	TGTGCCAGCTCACCACCCAAGGGGTGGAACACTGAAGCTTTCTTT
.	TRBV5-1	TRBJ1-3	once	CASSPYSGNTIYF	TGCGCCAGCAGCCCGTATTCTGGAAACACCATATATTTT
TRBD1	TRBV15	TRBJ2-7	.	CATSRDRGHEQYF	TGTGCCACCAGCCGGGACAGGGGCCACGAGCAGTACTTC
.	TRBV5-1	TRBJ2-2	once	CASSLTGSNTGELFF	TGCGCCAGCAGCTTGACAGGATCGAACACCGGGGAGCTGTTTTTT
TRBD1	TRBV7-9	TRBJ2-1	.	CASSRRPGQGPHEQFF	TGTGCCAGCAGCAGAAGACCGGGACAGGGTCCCCATGAGCAGTTCTTC
.	TRBV19	TRBJ2-2	few	CASNVYRTGELFF	TGTGCCAGTAACGTCTACAGGACCGGGGAGCTGTTTTTT
.	TRBV12-2	TRBJ1-6	.	CASRLGGPSYNSPLHF	TGTGCAAGTCGCTTAGGTGGCCCCAGCTATAATTCACCCCTCCACTTT
.	TRBV5-1	TRBJ2-1	once	CASRVVLYNEQFF	TGCGCCAGCAGGGTAGTTCTTTACAATGAGCAGTTCTTC
TRBD2	TRBV6-5	TRBJ2-3	.	CATGGGDTDTQYF	TGTGCCACGGGAGGGGGAGACACAGATACGCAGTATTTT
TRBD1	TRBV18	TRBJ2-7	.	CASSPAKGQTYEQYF	TGTGCCAGCTCACCAGCAAAGGGACAGACCTACGAGCAGTACTTC
TRBD2	TRBV2	TRBJ2-1	.	CASTPGLAGGQSSYNEQFF	TGTGCCAGCACCCCGGGACTAGCGGGGGGCCAAAGCTCCTACAATGAGCAGTTCTTC
TRBD1	TRBV19	TRBJ2-1	.	CASGPTGGFYNEQFF	TGTGCCAGTGGGCCGACAGGGGGATTCTACAATGAGCAGTTCTTC
TRBD1	TRBV10-3	TRBJ2-3	.	CAISETRFRQGSTDTQYF	TGTGCCATCAGTGAGACTCGTTTCCGACAGGGAAGCACAGATACGCAGTATTTT
.	TRBV25-1	TRBJ2-7	.	CASSDRVYEQYF	TGTGCCAGCAGTGACAGGGTGTACGAGCAGTACTTC
.	TRBV4-1	TRBJ2-3	.	CASSQARGSDTDTQYF	TGCGCCAGCAGCCAGGCCCGGGGGTCGGACACAGATACGCAGTATTTT
.	TRBV11-3	TRBJ2-4	.	CASSLNRRTKNIQYF	TGTGCCAGCAGCTTAAACAGGAGAACCAAAAACATTCAGTACTTC
.	TRBV5-1	TRBJ1-4	.	CASSPGSATNEKLFF	TGCGCCAGCAGCCCCGGGTCGGCAACTAATGAAAAACTGTTTTTT
.	TRBV4-1	TRBJ2-7	.	CASSQDLVMRGSGEQYF	TGCGCCAGCAGCCAAGATCTGGTTATGAGGGGGTCGGGCGAGCAGTACTTC
TRBD2	TRBV2	TRBJ2-1	.	CASSFGTSGGAQWHGSYNEQFF	TGTGCCAGCAGTTTTGGGACTAGCGGGGGGGCTCAATGGCACGGGTCCTACAATGAGCAGTTCTTC
TRBD1	TRBV4-1	TRBJ1-1	.	CASSPLGGQGTEAFF	TGCGCCAGCAGCCCCTTGGGGGGACAGGGCACTGAAGCTTTCTTT
.	TRBV2	TRBJ1-6	few	CASRKGVSNSPLHF	TGTGCCAGCAGGAAAGGGGTTTCTAATTCACCCCTCCACTTT
TRBD2	TRBV2	TRBJ2-7	.	CATSGGPYEQYF	TGTGCCACTAGCGGGGGACCCTACGAGCAGTACTTC
.	TRBV19	TRBJ2-2	.	CASSVLEPGELFF	TGTGCCAGTAGTGTACTAGAACCCGGGGAGCTGTTTTTT
TRBD2	TRBV6-5	TRBJ2-3	.	CASSYGASGGGGTQYF	TGTGCCAGCAGTTACGGTGCTAGCGGGGGCGGGGGTACGCAGTATTTT
.	TRBV4-1	TRBJ1-1	.	CASSQVAITEAFF	TGCGCCAGCAGCCAAGTCGCTATCACTGAAGCTTTCTTT
.	TRBV5-1	TRBJ1-1	.	CASSLTLTGFGSTEAFF	TGCGCCAGCAGCTTGACTCTGACAGGTTTTGGAAGCACTGAAGCTTTCTTT
TRBD1	TRBV6-1	TRBJ2-7	.	CASTDSGQGTYEQYF	TGTGCCAGCACTGACTCGGGACAGGGCACCTACGAGCAGTACTTC
.	TRBV7-2	TRBJ1-3	.	CASSYQGGNTIYF	TGTGCCAGCAGTTACCAGGGAGGAAACACCATATATTTT
.	TRBV5-6	TRBJ2-7	.	CASSLVTATEQYF	TGTGCCAGCAGCTTAGTGACAGCGACCGAGCAGTACTTC
.	TRBV6-6	TRBJ1-2	.	CASSYDHLTGNDGYTF	TGTGCCAGCAGTTACGATCACCTCACCGGGAACGACGGCTACACCTTC
TRBD1	TRBV2	TRBJ1-4	.	CASSSGTGEKLFF	TGTGCCAGCAGTTCCGGGACAGGGGAAAAACTGTTTTTT
.	TRBV10-1	TRBJ1-1	.	CASSEFADSNTEAFF	TGCGCCAGCAGTGAGTTCGCAGACTCTAACACTGAAGCTTTCTTT
.	TRBV6-1	TRBJ1-5	.	CASSGEVRDQPQHF	TGTGCCAGCAGTGGAGAAGTCAGGGATCAGCCCCAGCATTTT
.	TRBV7-8	TRBJ2-4	.	CASSLNRQYAKNIQYF	TGTGCCAGCAGCTTAAATCGCCAGTATGCCAAAAACATTCAGTACTTC
.	TRBV5-1	TRBJ2-2	.	CASSFPPELQGNTGELFF	TGCGCCAGCAGCTTTCCGCCCGAACTACAGGGTAACACCGGGGAGCTGTTTTTT
TRBD2	TRBV10-2	TRBJ2-3	.	CASSVSGGALDTQYF	TGCGCCAGCAGCGTTAGCGGGGGGGCTTTAGATACGCAGTATTTT
TRBD1	TRBV2	TRBJ1-6	.	CASSGAGGSYNSPLHF	TGTGCCAGCAGTGGAGCAGGGGGCTCCTATAATTCACCCCTCCACTTT